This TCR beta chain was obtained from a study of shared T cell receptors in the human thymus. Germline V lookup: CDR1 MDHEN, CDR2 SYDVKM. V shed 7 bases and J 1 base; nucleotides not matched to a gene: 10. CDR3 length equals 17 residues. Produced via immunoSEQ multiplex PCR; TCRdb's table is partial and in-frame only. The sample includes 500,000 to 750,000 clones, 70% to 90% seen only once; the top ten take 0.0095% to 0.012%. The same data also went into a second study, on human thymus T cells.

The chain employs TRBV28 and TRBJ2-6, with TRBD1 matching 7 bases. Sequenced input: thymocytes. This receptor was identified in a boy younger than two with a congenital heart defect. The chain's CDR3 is CASTIDREVSGANVLTF. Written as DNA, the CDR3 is TGTGCCAGCACCATTGACAGGGAAGTGTCTGGGGCCAACGTCCTGACTTTC.